Listed here are 18 T cell receptor beta chains from one sample, sequenced in a study of shared clonotypes between healthy human individuals. Sequencing used immunoSEQ multiplex PCR; TCRdb keeps in-frame clones, though not all of them. The repertoire holds about 520,000 clones, with roughly 95% as singletons. The sample comprised naive CD4+ T cells sorted from blood. Subset: CD45RA+ positively selected. The receptors come from a young woman in good health.

This sequence joins TRBV9 and TRBJ2-1, with 7 bases that match TRBD2. CDR3 length: 15 amino acids. CDR1 is SGDLS and CDR2 is YYNGEE in the germline V gene. Trimming took 0 bases from V and 3 from J; bases not matched to a gene: 3. As DNA, the CDR3 is TGTGCCAGCAGCGTAGGGGGAGGGGACTACAATGAGCAGTTCTTC. It translates to CASSVGGGDYNEQFF.

The chain has TRBV5-1 and TRBJ2-1; D remains unclear. There are 13 residues in the CDR3. Germline assignment: CDR1 SGHRS and CDR2 YFSETQ. Trimming took 7 bases from V and 8 from J, leaving 16 bases between them. The CDR3 sequence: CASAFVGSDEQFF. DNA for the CDR3: TGCGCCAGCGCGTTCGTAGGGTCCGATGAGCAGTTCTTC.

This chain connects TRBV19 to TRBJ2-2; weak D call: TRBD2 (5 bases). V was pared by 5 bases and J by 3 bases, with 10 bases between. The germline V gene encodes CDR1 LNHDA and CDR2 SQIVND (reference sequence). The CDR3 spans 14 residues. CDR3 region: CASSVGSDTGELFF. DNA of the CDR3: TGTGCCAGTAGTGTAGGGAGTGACACCGGGGAGCTGTTTTTT.

This chain joins TRBV10-1 and TRBJ1-2, with 9 positions matching TRBD1. Germline V lookup: CDR1 WNHNN, CDR2 SYGVQD (reference sequence). CDR3 size: 14 residues. V gave up 5 bases and J gave up 7 bases; unmatched junction bases: 8. CDR3 loop: CASSPGTGRTGYTF. CDR3 coding DNA: TGCGCCAGCAGTCCAGGGACAGGGAGGACTGGCTACACCTTC.

The V and J genes are TRBV5-6 and TRBJ2-1, with TRBD2 matching over 15 bases. The CDR3 length is 16 residues. CDR1 is SGHDT, CDR2 YYEEEE, per germline. V dropped 4 bases and J dropped 4; count of bases not matched to a gene: 3. The CDR3 DNA reads as TGTGCCAGCAGCACTGGACTAGCGGGAGGGTACAATGAGCAGTTCTTC. The encoded protein is CASSTGLAGGYNEQFF. Based on the CDR3 plus reference TRBV5-6 and TRBJ2-1, the full variable domain is DAGVTQSPTHLIKTRGQQVTLRCSPKSGHDTVSWYQQALGQGPQFIFQYYEEEERQRGNFPDRFSGHQFPNYSSELNVNALLLGDSALYLCASSTGLAGGYNEQFFGPGTRLTVL.

This chain connects TRBV18 to TRBJ2-7; either TRBD1 or TRBD2 may fit D (6 bases each). V lost 3 bases to trimming and J lost 6 bases, with 15 bases between them. The CDR3 consists of 14 residues. In germline, CDR1 is KGHSH, CDR2 LQKENI. This chain's CDR3 is CASSPGLEGGEQYF. CDR3 bases: TGTGCCAGCTCACCCGGACTGGAGGGGGGCGAGCAGTACTTC.

V is TRBV7-6 and J is TRBJ1-1; possible D gene TRBD1, 5 bases. The CDR3 has 16 residues. The V gene lost 1 base and the J gene lost 2 bases, with 14 bases spanning the gap. Germline V gene sequence: CDR1 SGHVS, CDR2 FNYEAQ. Here the CDR3 reads CASSLVFDSQNTEAFF. The CDR3 nucleotides read TGTGCCAGCAGCTTAGTATTCGACAGCCAAAACACTGAAGCTTTCTTT. The full variable domain, with the rest looked up from reference TRBV7-6 and TRBJ1-1, is GAGVSQSPRYKVTKRGQDVALRCDPISGHVSLYWYRQALGQGPEFLTYFNYEAQQDKSGLPNDRFSAERPEGSISTLTIQRTEQRDSAMYRCASSLVFDSQNTEAFFGQGTRLTVV.

V is TRBV6-5 and J is TRBJ1-1, with D possibly matching TRBD1 (6 bases). This CDR3 spans 15 amino acids. The germline V gene has CDR1 MNHEY and CDR2 SVGAGI. The V gene lost 0 bases and the J gene lost 4 bases, with 12 bases spanning the gap. The CDR3: CASSYSIGGFTEAFF. The CDR3 bases are TGTGCCAGCAGTTACTCGATAGGGGGATTCACTGAAGCTTTCTTT.

CDR3 amino acids: CASVAGTGANVLTF. The CDR3 DNA reads TGTGCCAGCGTTGCAGGAACTGGGGCCAACGTCCTGACTTTC. V usage is TRBV5-8 and J usage is TRBJ2-6; D unclear. CDR1 and CDR2 from the germline V gene are SGHTS and YDEGEE. Trimming removed 7 bases at V and 2 bases at J, with 10 bases between. This CDR3 region has 14 residues.

This clone was picked up one time. The chain recombines TRBV28 with TRBJ2-2, with a tentative D call TRBD1 (6 bases). Germline V gives CDR1 MDHEN, CDR2 SYDVKM. This CDR3 is built from 14 residues. Deletions cut 4 bases from V and 3 bases from J, with 9 bases between. Written as DNA, the CDR3 is TGTGCCAGCAGTTCGGGACAAGACACCGGGGAGCTGTTTTTT. This codes for CASSSGQDTGELFF.

The CDR3 protein is CASSTGQGGYGYTF. The CDR3 DNA sequence: TGTGCCAGCAGCACCGGACAGGGAGGCTATGGCTACACCTTC. This chain links TRBV5-4 with TRBJ1-2, with TRBD1 matching over 8 bases. The CDR3 has 14 amino acids. Trimming at V came to 4 bases and at J to 4 bases, leaving 6 bases not matched to a gene. CDR1 and CDR2 from the germline V gene are SGHNT and YYREEE (reference sequence).

V usage is TRBV28 and J usage is TRBJ1-1; maybe TRBD1 (6 bases). V lost 6 bases and J lost 3, with 14 bases in between. Germline loops: CDR1 MDHEN, CDR2 SYDVKM. The CDR3 is 14 amino acids. CDR3 in DNA: TGTGCCAGCAGCTCGGACAGTTTGTACACTGAAGCTTTCTTT. Translation gives CASSSDSLYTEAFF.

The rearrangement uses TRBV2 and TRBJ2-3; D is possibly TRBD1 (6 bases). The CDR3 sequence is 14 residues long. Germline V gene sequence: CDR1 SNHLY, CDR2 FYNNEI. Trimming shortened V by 7 bases and J by 5 bases, and 16 bases separated the two germline ends. For the CDR3, the DNA is TGTGCCAGCACAACCGGGACACCCAGAGATACGCAGTATTTT. It specifies CASTTGTPRDTQYF.

This clone came up once. This chain connects TRBV9 to TRBJ2-1, with D perhaps TRBD2 (5 bases). Trimming pared 4 bases from V and 0 bases from J, leaving 8 bases between. The CDR3 length is 14 residues. Per germline, CDR1 SGDLS and CDR2 YYNGEE. The DNA of the CDR3 is TGTGCCAGCAGCACCCGGGACTCCTACAATGAGCAGTTCTTC. Translated, it gives CASSTRDSYNEQFF.

The chain recombines TRBV28 with TRBJ1-5; weak D call: TRBD1 (6 bases). V shed 3 bases and J shed 4 bases, with 13 bases lying between them. Per the germline V gene, CDR1 is MDHEN and CDR2 is SYDVKM. CDR3 length: 15 amino acids. Here the CDR3 DNA reads TGTGCCAGCAGTTTTTACGGACAGAAAAATCAGCCCCAGCATTTT. Amino acids: CASSFYGQKNQPQHF. Complete variable domain (other parts from reference TRBV28 and TRBJ1-5): DVKVTQSSRYLVKRTGEKVFLECVQDMDHENMFWYRQDPGLGLRLIYFSYDVKMKEKGDIPEGYSVSREKKERFSLILESASTNQTSMYLCASSFYGQKNQPQHFGDGTRLSIL.

The chain couples TRBV5-4 to TRBJ2-7, with TRBD2 matching over 9 bases. Germline lookup yields CDR1 SGHNT and CDR2 YYREEE (reference sequence). With V trimmed by 4 bases and J by 5 bases, 4 bases remained unmatched. The CDR3 is 13 residues long. CDR3 nucleotide sequence: TGTGCCAGCAGCCCATTAGCGGGAGACGAGCAGTACTTC. It yields the protein CASSPLAGDEQYF. Filled out from reference TRBV5-4 and TRBJ2-7, the complete variable domain reads ETGVTQSPTHLIKTRGQQVTLRCSSQSGHNTVSWYQQALGQGPQFIFQYYREEENGRGNFPPRFSGLQFPNYSSELNVNALELDDSALYLCASSPLAGDEQYFGPGTRLTVT.

The CDR3 is CASSGSGLYEQYF. The CDR3 bases are TGTGCCAGCAGTGGGTCGGGACTGTACGAGCAGTACTTC. V gene TRBV6-1 combines with J gene TRBJ2-7; D perhaps matches TRBD2 (6 bases). V lost 4 bases and J 4 bases, leaving 11 bases between the germline ends. The CDR3 totals 13 residues. Germline V CDR1 and CDR2: MNHNS, SASEGT.

The chain carries TRBV6-4 and TRBJ2-1, with 10 bases identical to TRBD2. J lost 9 bases, V lost 3 bases, and 8 bases had no gene match. The CDR3 contains 15 residues. CDR1 is MRHNA and CDR2 is SNTAGT in the germline V gene. The CDR3 spells CASSESSGRAAEQFF. The CDR3 region has the DNA TGTGCCAGCAGTGAATCCAGCGGGAGGGCCGCTGAGCAGTTCTTC.